The clone carrying this T cell receptor beta chain was picked up many times. Antigen unknown. Constant-segment primers were used for 5'RACE, and the resulting TCR alpha and TCR beta cDNA libraries carried sample barcodes and UMIs. TCRdb reprocessed the 5' RACE reads with MiXCR, giving one entry per CDR3 protein. The sample includes hundreds of thousands of distinct CDR3 sequences, about a fifth of them seen just once. The data stem from a study of T-cell memory formation after mild COVID-19. Study overall: Clustering of TCRs was largely donor specific. Study observations and caveats: The study found balanced CD4/CD8 in clones contracting day 15 to 85 and a CD4+ lean in later expanders. Certain responding clones were present in pre-infection memory, suggesting participation of cross-reactive memory.

Germline loops: CDR1 SGHRS, CDR2 YFSETQ. Trimming removed 1 base at V and 2 bases at J, with 9 bases between. The CDR3 spans 15 residues. This receptor was obtained from an adult woman who had mild COVID-19 (a few samples of this study predate the infection). Cell type and time point are not known. Input material: PBMCs or a T cell subset sorted from them (not recorded which). V is TRBV5-1 and J is TRBJ2-2; a possible D gene is TRBD1 (5 bases). The CDR3 nucleotides are TGCGCCAGCAGCTTGTTAGACAGAAACACCGGGGAGCTGTTTTTT. The encoded protein is CASSLLDRNTGELFF.